The rows below give T cell receptor beta chains drawn from one sample of a study of PD-1 blockade in classical Hodgkin lymphoma. Sequencing used immunoSEQ multiplex PCR; TCRdb keeps in-frame clones, though not all of them. Of 20,000 to 25,000 clones in the sample, roughly 70% were seen once. The specimen comprised peripheral blood mononuclear cells (PBMCs), sampled at baseline. These receptors were taken from a human donor with classical Hodgkin lymphoma. Both conserved end residues are part of each CDR3. D genes are given only for firm matches. The size field is filled for only some rows; it gives once, few, many or a size class.

>TRBD1|-|TRBJ1-1|TRBV7-7
TGTGCCAGCAGCTTGTTACAGGGGACTGAAGCTTTCTTT
CASSLLQGTEAFF
>TRBD1|-|TRBJ1-1|TRBV11-3
TGTGCCAGCAGCTTAGGGGCCCAGGGGGCGGACACTGAAGCTTTCTTT
CASSLGAQGADTEAFF
>-|-|TRBJ2-5|TRBV28
TGTGCCAGCAGTTTTTTCTCGGGGAGCCACCAAGAGACCCAGTACTTC
CASSFFSGSHQETQYF
>-|-|TRBJ1-6|TRBV28
TGTGCCAGCAGTTTGTCAGGGGTCCTTAATTCACCCCTCCACTTT
CASSLSGVLNSPLHF
>-|once|TRBJ2-1|TRBV5-4
TGTGCCAGCAGCTTGGAAGTAAGCTCCTACAATGAGCAGTTCTTC
CASSLEVSSYNEQFF
>-|few|TRBJ2-3|TRBV10-3
TGTGCCATCAGAGATAACCGGGCCCCCGGCACAGATACGCAGTATTTT
CAIRDNRAPGTDTQYF
>-|few|TRBJ1-2|TRBV19
TGTGCCAGTATGGTCGGGGCAGTCCCTGGTGGCTACACCTTC
CASMVGAVPGGYTF
>-|-|TRBJ2-1|TRBV7-9
TGTGCCAGCGCGACCCGGCAACGGGAGTTCTTC
CASATRQREFF
>-|-|TRBJ2-2|TRBV6-6
TGTGCCAGCCCGACACCGAACACCGGGGAGCTGTTTTTT
CASPTPNTGELFF
>TRBD1|few|TRBJ1-5|TRBV9
TGTGCCAGCAGCCCCTTTATTTCGCAGGGGGTTGTGATTAGCAATCAGCCCCAGCATTTT
CASSPFISQGVVISNQPQHF
>TRBD2|-|TRBJ2-2|TRBV4-3
TGCGCCAGCAGCCAAGATTGGGGGGGAGGAGCCGGGGAGCTGTTTTTT
CASSQDWGGGAGELFF